The 18 T cell receptor beta chains listed next were all sequenced from one sample in a study of blood T cell repertoires in COVID-19. Clones were sequenced by immunoSEQ multiplex PCR, and TCRdb holds only the in-frame ones, with some missing. The repertoire holds hundreds of thousands of clones, with 70% to 90% as singletons. The sample was peripheral blood. These receptor sequences come from a middle-aged woman who had recovered from COVID-19.

This clone was seen a few times. The CDR3 loop is CASSLGVEAGGATNEKLFF. CDR3 DNA: TGCGCCAGCAGCTTGGGGGTCGAGGCGGGGGGCGCCACTAATGAAAAACTGTTTTTT. V is TRBV5-1 and J is TRBJ1-4; TRBD1 is a possible D gene (6 bases). There are 19 residues in the CDR3. The germline CDR1 and CDR2 sequences are SGHRS and YFSETQ. Trimming stripped 0 bases from V and 2 bases from J, with 20 bases between.

This clone showed up just a few times. The chain uses TRBV11-2 and TRBJ2-7, with TRBD1 matching over 8 bases. Per the germline V gene, CDR1 is SGHAT and CDR2 is FQNNGV. J was trimmed by 5 bases and V by 2 bases; bases with no gene match: 11. The CDR3 extends over 16 amino acids. The CDR3, as DNA: TGTGCCAGCAGCTTATTGGTACGGACAGGGCGAAACGAGCAGTACTTC. The encoded protein is CASSLLVRTGRNEQYF.

The CDR3 region has the DNA TGTGCCAGCAGCTTCCCGAAGGGGCGGGGGAGCTCCTACAATGAGCAGTTCTTC. Translation: CASSFPKGRGSSYNEQFF. The V call is TRBV7-2, the J call TRBJ2-1, with 7 bases identical to TRBD2. The germline V gene has CDR1 SGHTA and CDR2 FQGNSA. The CDR3 runs to 18 residues. The ends lost 3 bases at V and 0 bases at J; junction bases unmatched: 11.

The chain uses TRBV4-3 and TRBJ2-1; 12 bases map to TRBD2. Losses at the gene ends were 4 bases for V and 2 bases for J; bases not matched to a gene: 0. Germline V lookup: CDR1 LGHNA, CDR2 YSLEER. The CDR3 contains 15 residues. CDR3: CASSRLAGAYNEQFF. The DNA of the CDR3 is TGCGCCAGCAGCCGACTAGCGGGAGCCTACAATGAGCAGTTCTTC.

V gene TRBV19 combines with J gene TRBJ2-3; TRBD2 agrees at 7 bases. Trimming at V came to 7 bases and at J to 3 bases, leaving 7 bases not matched to a gene. The CDR3 consists of 14 residues. Germline assignment: CDR1 LNHDA and CDR2 SQIVND (reference sequence). DNA for the CDR3: TGTGCCAGTACAGGGAGGGAGGGAACAGATACGCAGTATTTT. Translating it yields CASTGREGTDTQYF.

CDR3 sequence (DNA): TGTGCCAGCAGCTCGCGCGGGGGAACACGGAACACCGGGGAGCTGTTTTTT. It codes for CASSSRGGTRNTGELFF. This chain uses TRBV7-8 with TRBJ2-2, with 7 positions matching TRBD2. This CDR3 contains 17 residues. J was trimmed by 1 base and V by 4 bases; bases with no gene match: 9. The germline gives CDR1 SGHVS, CDR2 FQNEAQ.

The CDR3 protein is CASSLRTSGRWYEQYF. DNA for the CDR3: TGTGCCAGCAGCTTGAGGACTAGCGGGAGGTGGTACGAGCAGTACTTC. The V call is TRBV7-2, the J call TRBJ2-7; 14 positions agree with TRBD2. This CDR3 has 16 residues. Germline loops: CDR1 SGHTA, CDR2 FQGNSA. With 3 bases clipped from V and 4 bases from J, the junction kept 5 bases outside the gene matches.

The chain has TRBV19 and TRBJ2-1; TRBD2 matches 7 bases. V was clipped by 6 bases and J by 8 bases; unmatched bases: 7. This CDR3 region has 13 residues. Germline V lookup: CDR1 LNHDA, CDR2 SQIVND (reference sequence). DNA for the CDR3: TGTGCCAGTAGGACTAGCAGTCTGGATGAGCAGTTCTTC. It is translated as CASRTSSLDEQFF.

As concerns this clone: The sample contains more than one DNA sequence encoding this CDR3. The chain carries TRBV7-2 and TRBJ1-3; 7 bases are shared with TRBD1. The ends lost 5 bases at V and 0 bases at J; junction bases unmatched: 4. The length of the CDR3 is 15 residues. Per germline, CDR1 SGHTA and CDR2 FQGNSA. CDR3 sequence: CASSLQGGSGNTIYF. The CDR3 DNA reads TGTGCCAGCAGCCTTCAGGGGGGCTCTGGAAACACCATATATTTT.

The rearrangement joins TRBV24-1 to TRBJ1-5, with unresolved D. The CDR3 contains 13 residues. Germline V gene sequence: CDR1 KGHDR, CDR2 SFDVKD. The V gene lost 7 bases and the J gene lost 5 bases, with 11 bases spanning the gap. DNA of the CDR3: TGTGCCACCAGAACGGTAGCAGATCAGCCCCAGCATTTT. It encodes CATRTVADQPQHF.

This clone was counted a few times. This chain joins TRBV10-2 and TRBJ2-7; possible D gene TRBD1, 5 bases. This CDR3 is 14 amino acids long. V gave up 10 bases and J gave up 2 bases, with 18 bases separating them. CDR1 and CDR2 (germline): WSHSY, SAAADI. Here the CDR3 reads CATGNRSPTYEQYF. CDR3 DNA sequence: TGCGCCACCGGAAACAGGAGCCCTACCTACGAGCAGTACTTC.

The chain joins TRBV29-1 to TRBJ1-6; 8 positions match TRBD1. Germline CDR1 reads SQVTM; CDR2 reads ANQGSEA. The CDR3 runs 13 residues. V dropped 7 bases and J dropped 4; count of bases not matched to a gene: 3. The CDR3 region is CSARTGYNSPLHF. CDR3 DNA sequence: TGCAGCGCTCGGACAGGGTATAATTCACCCCTCCACTTT.

The chain has TRBV28 and TRBJ1-2; D not resolved. Germline CDR1 is MDHEN and CDR2 is SYDVKM. The CDR3 totals 14 residues. V gave up 6 bases and J gave up 0 bases, with 11 bases separating them. CDR3 sequence: CASRRQLANYGYTF. For the CDR3, the DNA is TGTGCCAGCAGGCGGCAGCTAGCTAACTATGGCTACACCTTC.

This chain connects TRBV6-6 to TRBJ2-7; a weak D match, TRBD2 (5 bases). Trimming took 4 bases from V and 7 from J, leaving 8 bases between them. Germline V gene lookup returns CDR1 MNHNY and CDR2 SVGAGI (reference sequence). This CDR3 has 11 residues. The CDR3 region has the DNA TGTGCCAGCAGTTCCCCGGGAGAGCAGTACTTC. Translated: CASSSPGEQYF.

The CDR3 region has the DNA TGTGCCAGCAGCCAATTACCTGGCAGCCAGGGTCCCACTGAAGCTTTCTTT. It encodes CASSQLPGSQGPTEAFF. The rearrangement joins TRBV7-9 to TRBJ1-1, with D possibly being TRBD1 (5 bases). The CDR3 loop spans 17 amino acids. Trimming took 5 bases from V and 4 from J, leaving 23 bases between them. Germline V gene lookup returns CDR1 SEHNR and CDR2 FQNEAQ (reference sequence).

The CDR3 loop reads CAWSNRGYYEQYF. The CDR3, as DNA: TGTGCCTGGAGTAACAGGGGCTACTACGAGCAGTACTTC. The J gene is TRBJ2-7, the V gene TRBV30, with 7 bases lining up with TRBD1. The length of the CDR3 is 13 residues. Germline V gene lookup returns CDR1 GTSNPN and CDR2 SVGIG (reference sequence). Trimming cost V 2 bases and J 3 bases; bases outside gene matches: 4. Using reference TRBV30 and TRBJ2-7 for the parts outside the CDR3, the full variable domain is SQTIHQWPATLVQPVGSPLSLECTVEGTSNPNLYWYRQAAGRGLQLLFYSVGIGQISSEVPQNLSASRPQDRQFILSSKKLLLSDSGFYLCAWSNRGYYEQYFGPGTRLTVT.

The genes are TRBV12-5 and TRBJ2-3; 7 bases fit TRBD2. The CDR3 loop spans 16 amino acids. Germline V gene lookup returns CDR1 LGHNT and CDR2 FRNRAP. Unmatched junction bases numbered 8, after V lost 5 bases and J lost 0 bases. The CDR3 DNA reads as TGTGCTAGTGGTCTCCAAGCGGGACCTAGCACAGATACGCAGTATTTT. Translating gives CASGLQAGPSTDTQYF.

This chain joins TRBV11-2 and TRBJ2-1; 8 bases match TRBD2. CDR3 length: 15 residues. CDR1 and CDR2 from the germline V gene are SGHAT and FQNNGV. V shed 1 base, J shed 6 bases, and the junction held 5 bases outside the gene matches. Written as DNA, the CDR3 is TGTGCCAGCAGCTTAGGGCCGACTAGCGTCAATGAGCAGTTCTTC. It codes for CASSLGPTSVNEQFF. The whole variable domain, remainder taken from reference TRBV11-2 and TRBJ2-1, is EAGVAQSPRYKIIEKRQSVAFWCNPISGHATLYWYQQILGQGPKLLIQFQNNGVVDDSQLPKDRFSAERLKGVDSTLKIQPAKLEDSAVYLCASSLGPTSVNEQFFGPGTRLTVL.